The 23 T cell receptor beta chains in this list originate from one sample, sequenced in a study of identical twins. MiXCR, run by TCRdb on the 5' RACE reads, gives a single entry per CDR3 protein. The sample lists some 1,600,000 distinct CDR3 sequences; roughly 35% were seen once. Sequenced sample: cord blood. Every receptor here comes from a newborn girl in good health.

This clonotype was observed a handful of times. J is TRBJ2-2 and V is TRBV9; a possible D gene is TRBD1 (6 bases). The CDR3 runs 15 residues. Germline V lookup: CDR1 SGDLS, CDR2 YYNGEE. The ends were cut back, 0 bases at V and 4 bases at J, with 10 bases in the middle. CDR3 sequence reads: CASSVATGRTGELFF. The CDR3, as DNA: TGTGCCAGCAGCGTAGCTACAGGGCGCACCGGGGAGCTGTTTTTT.

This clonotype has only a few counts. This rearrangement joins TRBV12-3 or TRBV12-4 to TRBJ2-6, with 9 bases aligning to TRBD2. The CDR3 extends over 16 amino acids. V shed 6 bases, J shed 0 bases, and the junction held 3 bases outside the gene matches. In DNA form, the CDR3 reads TGTGCCAGCAGCGGACTAGCGAACTCTGGGGCCAACGTCCTGACTTTC. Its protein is CASSGLANSGANVLTF.

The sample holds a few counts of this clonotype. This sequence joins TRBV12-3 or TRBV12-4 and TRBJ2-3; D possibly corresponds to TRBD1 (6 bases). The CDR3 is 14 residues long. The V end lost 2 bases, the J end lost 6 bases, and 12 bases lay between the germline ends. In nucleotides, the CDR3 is TGTGCCAGCAGTTTATCGGACAGTGGCGATACGCAGTATTTT. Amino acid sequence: CASSLSDSGDTQYF.

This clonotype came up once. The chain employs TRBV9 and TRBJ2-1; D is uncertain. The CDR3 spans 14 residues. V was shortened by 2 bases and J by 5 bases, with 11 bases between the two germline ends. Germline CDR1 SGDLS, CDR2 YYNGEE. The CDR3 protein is CASSVSRKNNEQFF. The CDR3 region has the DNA TGTGCCAGCAGCGTTAGCCGGAAAAACAATGAGCAGTTCTTC.

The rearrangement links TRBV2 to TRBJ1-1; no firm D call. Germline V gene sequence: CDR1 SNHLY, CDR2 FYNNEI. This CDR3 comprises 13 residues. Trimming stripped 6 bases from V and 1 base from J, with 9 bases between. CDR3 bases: TGTGCCAGCAGAACCCTGGGGAACACTGAAGCTTTCTTT. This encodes CASRTLGNTEAFF.

The CDR3 DNA sequence: TGCAGTGCTAGAGACAGGGGGCGTTGGTCTGGGGCCAACGTCCTGACTTTC. It translates to CSARDRGRWSGANVLTF. This chain joins TRBV20-1 and TRBJ2-6; 8 nucleotides line up with TRBD1. The CDR3 spans 17 residues. Trimming took 0 bases from V and 1 from J; bases not matched to a gene: 5. The germline CDR1 and CDR2 sequences are DFQATT and SNEGSKA (reference sequence).

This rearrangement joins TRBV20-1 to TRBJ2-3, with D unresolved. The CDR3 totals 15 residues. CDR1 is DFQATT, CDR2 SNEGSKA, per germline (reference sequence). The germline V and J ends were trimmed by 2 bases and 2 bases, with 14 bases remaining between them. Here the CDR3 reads CSARWLGGFTDTQYF. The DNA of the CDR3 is TGCAGTGCTAGATGGCTCGGTGGATTCACAGATACGCAGTATTTT.

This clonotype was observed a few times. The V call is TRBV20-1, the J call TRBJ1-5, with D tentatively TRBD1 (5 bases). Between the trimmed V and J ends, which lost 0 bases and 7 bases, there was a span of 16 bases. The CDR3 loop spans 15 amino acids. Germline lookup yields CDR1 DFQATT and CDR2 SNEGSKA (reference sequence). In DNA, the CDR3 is TGCAGTGCTAGAGATTCCAGGGTACCCAGGCAGCCCCAGCATTTT. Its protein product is CSARDSRVPRQPQHF.

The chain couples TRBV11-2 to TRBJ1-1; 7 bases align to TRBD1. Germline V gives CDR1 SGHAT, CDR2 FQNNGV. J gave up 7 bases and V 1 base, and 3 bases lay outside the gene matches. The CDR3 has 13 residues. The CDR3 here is CASSLGGQLEAFF. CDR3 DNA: TGTGCCAGCAGCTTAGGGGGACAGCTTGAAGCTTTCTTT. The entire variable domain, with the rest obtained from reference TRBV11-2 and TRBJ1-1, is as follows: EAGVAQSPRYKIIEKRQSVAFWCNPISGHATLYWYQQILGQGPKLLIQFQNNGVVDDSQLPKDRFSAERLKGVDSTLKIQPAKLEDSAVYLCASSLGGQLEAFFGQGTRLTVV.

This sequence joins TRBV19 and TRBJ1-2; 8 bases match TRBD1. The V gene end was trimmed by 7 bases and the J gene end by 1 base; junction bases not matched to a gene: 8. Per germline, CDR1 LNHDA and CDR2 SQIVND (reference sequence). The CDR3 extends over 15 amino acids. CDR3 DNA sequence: TGTGCCAGTAAGATTGGGACAGGCGTTAACTATGGCTACACCTTC. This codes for CASKIGTGVNYGYTF.

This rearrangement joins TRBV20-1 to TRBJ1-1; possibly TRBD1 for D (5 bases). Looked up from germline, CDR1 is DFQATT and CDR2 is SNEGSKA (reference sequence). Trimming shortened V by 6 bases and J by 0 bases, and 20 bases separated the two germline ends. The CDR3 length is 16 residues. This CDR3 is CSAHWVQVFMNTEAFF. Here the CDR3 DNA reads TGCAGTGCACATTGGGTACAGGTGTTCATGAACACTGAAGCTTTCTTT.

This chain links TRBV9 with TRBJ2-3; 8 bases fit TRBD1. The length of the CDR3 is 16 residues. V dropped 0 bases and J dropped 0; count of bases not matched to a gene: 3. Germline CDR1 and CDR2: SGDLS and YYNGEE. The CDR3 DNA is TGTGCCAGCAGCGTAGGGACAGGGTCTAGCACAGATACGCAGTATTTT. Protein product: CASSVGTGSSTDTQYF.

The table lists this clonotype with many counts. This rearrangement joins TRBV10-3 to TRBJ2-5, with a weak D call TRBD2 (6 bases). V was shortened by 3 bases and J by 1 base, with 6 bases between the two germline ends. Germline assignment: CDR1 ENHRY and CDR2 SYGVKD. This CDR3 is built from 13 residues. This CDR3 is CAISEAGQETQYF. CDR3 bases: TGTGCCATCAGTGAAGCGGGCCAAGAGACCCAGTACTTC.

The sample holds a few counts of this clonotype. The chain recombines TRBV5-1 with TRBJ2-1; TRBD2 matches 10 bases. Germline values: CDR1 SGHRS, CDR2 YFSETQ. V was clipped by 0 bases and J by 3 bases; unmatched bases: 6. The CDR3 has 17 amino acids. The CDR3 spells CASSLAASGGHYNEQFF. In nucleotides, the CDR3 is TGCGCCAGCAGCTTGGCCGCTAGCGGGGGCCACTACAATGAGCAGTTCTTC.

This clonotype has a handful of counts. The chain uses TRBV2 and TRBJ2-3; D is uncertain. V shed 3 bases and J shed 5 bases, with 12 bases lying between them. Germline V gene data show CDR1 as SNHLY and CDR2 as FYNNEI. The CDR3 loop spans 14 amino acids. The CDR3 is CASSEGRMRDTQYF. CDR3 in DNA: TGTGCCAGCAGTGAGGGTAGAATGAGAGATACGCAGTATTTT. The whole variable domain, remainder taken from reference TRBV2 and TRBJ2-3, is EPEVTQTPSHQVTQMGQEVILRCVPISNHLYFYWYRQILGQKVEFLVSFYNNEISEKSEIFDDQFSVERPDGSNFTLKIRSTKLEDSAMYFCASSEGRMRDTQYFGPGTRLTVL.

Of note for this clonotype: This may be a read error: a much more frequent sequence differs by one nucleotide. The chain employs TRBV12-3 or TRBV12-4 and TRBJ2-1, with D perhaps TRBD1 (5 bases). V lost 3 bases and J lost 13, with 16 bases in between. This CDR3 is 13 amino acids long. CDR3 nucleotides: TGTGCCAGCAGTTTGTTAGGGGTAGAGACCCAGTTCTTC. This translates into CASSLLGVETQFF.

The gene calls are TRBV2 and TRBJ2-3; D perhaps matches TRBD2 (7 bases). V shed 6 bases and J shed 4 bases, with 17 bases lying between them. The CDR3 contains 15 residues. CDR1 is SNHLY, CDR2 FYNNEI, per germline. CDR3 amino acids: CASSPRTGRADTQYF. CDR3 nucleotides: TGTGCCAGCAGCCCGAGAACAGGGAGGGCAGATACGCAGTATTTT.

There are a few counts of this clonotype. CDR3 sequence (DNA): TGCGCCAGCAGCCGAACGGGACTAGGGGCCTACAATGAGCAGTTCTTC. Translation: CASSRTGLGAYNEQFF. The rearrangement uses TRBV4-1 and TRBJ2-1, with 8 bases identical to TRBD2. CDR1 and CDR2 (germline): MGHRA, YSYEKL. V dropped 4 bases and J dropped 2; count of bases not matched to a gene: 7. This CDR3 has 16 amino acids.

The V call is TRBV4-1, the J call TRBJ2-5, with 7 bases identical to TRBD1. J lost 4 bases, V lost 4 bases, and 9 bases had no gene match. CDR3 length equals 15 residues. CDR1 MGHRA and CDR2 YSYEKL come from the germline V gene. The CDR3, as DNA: TGCGCCAGCAGCCGATTTAACCGACAGGGAGAGACCCAGTACTTC. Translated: CASSRFNRQGETQYF.

The CDR3 nucleotides read TGTGCCAGCAGCTTAGCCTACGGGACTGGCTACACCTTC. This translates into CASSLAYGTGYTF. The chain is built from TRBV7-9 and TRBJ1-2; D may be TRBD1 (5 bases). This CDR3 is 13 amino acids long. Germline-derived CDR1 and CDR2 are SEHNR and FQNEAQ (reference sequence). Trimming left V 0 bases short and J 7 bases short, with 9 bases between.

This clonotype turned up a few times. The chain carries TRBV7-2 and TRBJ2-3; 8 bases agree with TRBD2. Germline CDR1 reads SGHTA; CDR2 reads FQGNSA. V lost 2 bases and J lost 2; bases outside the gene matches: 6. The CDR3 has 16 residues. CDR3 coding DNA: TGTGCCAGCAGCTTACTTGGGACTAGACTCACAGATACGCAGTATTTT. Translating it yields CASSLLGTRLTDTQYF.

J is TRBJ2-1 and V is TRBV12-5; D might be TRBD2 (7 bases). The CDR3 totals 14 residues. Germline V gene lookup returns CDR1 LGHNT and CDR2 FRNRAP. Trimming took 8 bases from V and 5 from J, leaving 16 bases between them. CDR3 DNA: TGTGCTAGTAGAGACGGGGGGCCAAACAATGAGCAGTTCTTC. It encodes CASRDGGPNNEQFF.

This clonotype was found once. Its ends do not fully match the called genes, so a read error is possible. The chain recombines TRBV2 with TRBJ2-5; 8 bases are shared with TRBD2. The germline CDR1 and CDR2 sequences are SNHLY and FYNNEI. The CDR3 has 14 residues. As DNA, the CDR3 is TGTGCCAGCAGTGCAGGACTAGCCCAAGCGACCCAGTACTTC. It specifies CASSAGLAQATQYF.